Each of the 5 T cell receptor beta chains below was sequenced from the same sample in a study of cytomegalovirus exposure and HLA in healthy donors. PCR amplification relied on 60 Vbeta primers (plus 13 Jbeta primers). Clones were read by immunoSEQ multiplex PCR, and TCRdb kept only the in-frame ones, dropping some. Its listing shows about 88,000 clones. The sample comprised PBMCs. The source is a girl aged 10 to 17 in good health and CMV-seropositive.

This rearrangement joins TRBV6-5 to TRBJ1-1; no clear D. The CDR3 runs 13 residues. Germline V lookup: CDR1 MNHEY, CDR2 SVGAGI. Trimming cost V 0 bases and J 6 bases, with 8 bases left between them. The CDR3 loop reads CASSYSRFSEAFF. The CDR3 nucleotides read TGTGCCAGCAGTTACTCGCGGTTCTCTGAAGCTTTCTTT.

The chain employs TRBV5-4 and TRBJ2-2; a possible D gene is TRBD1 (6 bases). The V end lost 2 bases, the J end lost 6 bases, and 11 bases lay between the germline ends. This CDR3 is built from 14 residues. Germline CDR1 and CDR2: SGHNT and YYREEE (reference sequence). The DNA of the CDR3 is TGTGCCAGCAGCTTAAGGGGGTATGCCGGGGAGCTGTTTTTT. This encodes CASSLRGYAGELFF.

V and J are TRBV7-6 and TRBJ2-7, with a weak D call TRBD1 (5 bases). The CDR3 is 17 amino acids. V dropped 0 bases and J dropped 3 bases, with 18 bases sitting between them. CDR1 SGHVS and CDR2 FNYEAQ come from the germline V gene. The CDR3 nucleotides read TGTGCCAGCAGCTTAGCGTCAGCAGGGAACTCCTACTACGAGCAGTACTTC. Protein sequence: CASSLASAGNSYYEQYF.

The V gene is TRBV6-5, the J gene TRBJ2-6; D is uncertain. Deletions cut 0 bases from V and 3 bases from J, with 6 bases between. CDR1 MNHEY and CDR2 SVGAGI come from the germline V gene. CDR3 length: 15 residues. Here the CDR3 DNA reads TGTGCCAGCAGTTACTCGTCCGGTGGGGCCAACGTCCTGACTTTC. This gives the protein CASSYSSGGANVLTF.

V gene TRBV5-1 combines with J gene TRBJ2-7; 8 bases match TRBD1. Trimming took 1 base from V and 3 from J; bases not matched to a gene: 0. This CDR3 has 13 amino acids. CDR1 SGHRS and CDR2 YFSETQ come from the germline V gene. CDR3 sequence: CASSLTGGYEQYV. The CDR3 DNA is TGCGCCAGCAGCTTGACAGGGGGCTACGAGCAGTACGTC.